The 30 T cell receptor beta chains below come from one sample, sequenced in a study of T-cell memory formation after mild COVID-19. TCRdb re-called the 5' RACE reads through MiXCR, storing one row per CDR3 protein. The sample includes some 210,000 distinct CDR3 sequences, around 25% of them seen just once. What was sequenced was PBMCs or a T cell subset sorted from them (not recorded which). The receptors stem from an adult woman who had mild COVID-19 (a few samples of this study predate the infection). Cell type and time point are not known.

This clonotype was found a few times. The gene calls are TRBV20-1 and TRBJ2-7, with D possibly being TRBD1 or TRBD2 (5 bases each). Germline CDR1 DFQATT, CDR2 SNEGSKA (reference sequence). V gave up 3 bases and J gave up 0 bases, with 15 bases separating them. The CDR3 runs to 15 residues. The CDR3 DNA reads TGCAGTGCTAGTGACCGGATGGGACGCTCCTACGAGCAGTACTTC. This encodes CSASDRMGRSYEQYF.

This clonotype was counted only a few times. This chain links TRBV12-3 or TRBV12-4 with TRBJ2-3, with D possibly being TRBD2 (6 bases). The ends were cut back, 3 bases at V and 4 bases at J, with 8 bases in the middle. This CDR3 is built from 13 residues. The CDR3 region is CASSLGGSDTQYF. CDR3 nucleotides: TGTGCCAGCAGTTTGGGAGGTTCAGATACGCAGTATTTT.

In DNA form, the CDR3 reads TGCGCCAGCAGCTTCACTAGCTACACAGATACGCAGTATTTT. This translates into CASSFTSYTDTQYF. The V and J genes are TRBV5-1 and TRBJ2-3; TRBD2 is a possible D gene (6 bases). The CDR3 is 14 amino acids. Germline V gene data show CDR1 as SGHRS and CDR2 as YFSETQ. Trimming removed 2 bases from V and 2 bases from J, with 9 bases in between.

The chain's CDR3 is CASSQDAQGYEQYF. The CDR3 DNA follows: TGCGCCAGCAGCCAAGACGCACAGGGCTACGAGCAGTACTTC. The V gene is TRBV4-3, the J gene TRBJ2-7, with D perhaps TRBD1 (6 bases). The CDR3 has 14 amino acids. V lost 0 bases and J 3 bases, leaving 9 bases between the germline ends. Germline V gene lookup returns CDR1 LGHNA and CDR2 YSLEER.

This sequence joins TRBV3-1 and TRBJ2-7, with D possibly being TRBD1 (6 bases). The V end was cut by 4 bases, the J end by 7 bases, with 11 bases between. The CDR3 length is 12 residues. Germline CDR1 and CDR2: LGHDT and YNNKEL (reference sequence). In DNA form, the CDR3 reads TGTGCCAGCAGCCGCTACAGGGATGAGCAGTACTTC. Translating gives CASSRYRDEQYF.

This clonotype has only one observation. The V call is TRBV19, the J call TRBJ1-1; 7 bases line up with TRBD1. This CDR3 region has 16 residues. Germline assignment: CDR1 LNHDA and CDR2 SQIVND (reference sequence). The V segment lost 0 bases and the J segment 11 bases; nucleotides outside the gene matches: 15. The CDR3 sequence is CASSIDAAGTARKAFF. The CDR3 region has the DNA TGTGCCAGTAGTATAGACGCCGCCGGGACAGCAAGAAAGGCTTTCTTT. Filled out from reference TRBV19 and TRBJ1-1, the complete variable domain reads DGGITQSPKYLFRKEGQNVTLSCEQNLNHDAMYWYRQDPGQGLRLIYYSQIVNDFQKGDIAEGYSVSREKKESFPLTVTSAQKNPTAFYLCASSIDAAGTARKAFFGQGTRLTVV.

This clonotype was seen a few times. The chain combines TRBV6-1 with TRBJ2-3; TRBD1 might be the D (6 bases). This CDR3 comprises 16 residues. Trimming cost V 0 bases and J 6 bases, with 16 bases left between them. CDR1 MNHNS and CDR2 SASEGT come from the germline V gene. In DNA, the CDR3 is TGTGCCAGCAGTGAAGCTGCTATGACAGGAAGGGATACGCAGTATTTT. It yields the protein CASSEAAMTGRDTQYF.

The V gene is TRBV5-6, the J gene TRBJ2-3; tentative D call: TRBD2 (6 bases). Germline lookup yields CDR1 SGHDT and CDR2 YYEEEE. This CDR3 spans 15 amino acids. Between the trimmed V and J ends, which lost 4 bases and 6 bases, there was a span of 18 bases. The CDR3 protein is CASSPGGWGFDTQYF. The CDR3 DNA is TGTGCCAGCAGCCCCGGGGGATGGGGCTTCGATACGCAGTATTTT.

The chain uses TRBV7-2 and TRBJ2-1; the D gene is possibly TRBD2 (6 bases). Looked up from germline, CDR1 is SGHTA and CDR2 is FQGNSA. The CDR3 totals 16 residues. V lost 5 bases and J 6 bases, leaving 20 bases between the germline ends. CDR3 in amino acids: CASSQHAGREVNEQFF. The CDR3 DNA reads as TGTGCCAGCAGCCAGCACGCCGGGAGAGAGGTCAATGAGCAGTTCTTC.

This clonotype was detected a few times. The CDR3 loop is CASSQDYSSNQPQHF. CDR3 DNA sequence: TGCGCCAGCAGCCAAGATTACAGTTCCAATCAGCCCCAGCATTTT. V and J are TRBV4-3 and TRBJ1-5; D is unclear. The V gene's germline CDR1 is LGHNA and CDR2 YSLEER. The germline V and J ends were trimmed by 0 bases and 3 bases, with 9 bases remaining between them. The CDR3 loop spans 15 amino acids.

This rearrangement joins TRBV29-1 to TRBJ2-7; TRBD1 might be the D (6 bases). From germline, CDR1 is SQVTM and CDR2 ANQGSEA. V lost 5 bases, J lost 12 bases, and 20 bases lay in between. The CDR3 is 12 amino acids. The CDR3, as DNA: TGCAGCGTTCTCCCTGGACAGCCCCAGCGGTACTTC. It is translated as CSVLPGQPQRYF.

This clonotype has just a few counts. This chain links TRBV5-1 with TRBJ2-5; D is perhaps TRBD1 (7 bases). Per germline, CDR1 SGHRS and CDR2 YFSETQ. The CDR3 covers 15 residues. Trimming shortened V by 5 bases and J by 2 bases, and 16 bases separated the two germline ends. The CDR3 nucleotides are TGCGCCAGCAGGCGGGGACAGCCGGGGCAAGAGACCCAGTACTTC. Amino acid sequence: CASRRGQPGQETQYF.

This clonotype was detected a few times. The rearrangement uses TRBV5-5 and TRBJ1-2; D unclear. Trimming took 0 bases from V and 8 from J, leaving 8 bases between them. Germline CDR1 reads SGHKS; CDR2 reads YYEKEE (reference sequence). The CDR3 loop spans 12 amino acids. The CDR3 spells CASSLEAGGYTF. DNA of the CDR3: TGTGCCAGCAGCTTGGAGGCGGGAGGCTACACCTTC.

This clonotype was seen more than once but under ten times. This chain uses TRBV12-3 or TRBV12-4 with TRBJ1-5; D is unresolved. The CDR3 contains 17 residues. Deletions cut 6 bases from V and 0 bases from J, with 18 bases between. This chain's CDR3 is CASSLQGPPYSNQPQHF. The CDR3 region has the DNA TGTGCCAGCAGCTTACAAGGACCGCCGTATAGCAATCAGCCCCAGCATTTT.

This clonotype came up many times. The genes are TRBV20-1 and TRBJ2-3; no firm D call. The CDR3 runs 10 residues. V lost 6 bases and J 7 bases, leaving 8 bases between the germline ends. In germline, CDR1 is DFQATT, CDR2 SNEGSKA (reference sequence). CDR3 protein: CSASRNTQYF. CDR3 sequence (DNA): TGCAGTGCCTCAAGAAATACGCAGTATTTT.

This clonotype has only a few counts. The V gene is TRBV24-1, the J gene TRBJ2-1; D may be TRBD1 (6 bases). Deletions cut 5 bases from V and 8 bases from J, with 18 bases between. The CDR3 is 15 residues long. Germline CDR1 is KGHDR and CDR2 is SFDVKD. CDR3 region: CATSGGQGFLDEQFF. The CDR3 DNA reads as TGTGCCACCAGTGGGGGGCAGGGCTTTTTGGATGAGCAGTTCTTC.

This clonotype turned up a few times. The CDR3 loop is CASSLSTGEQPQHF. CDR3 sequence (DNA): TGCGCCAGCAGCTTGAGCACAGGGGAGCAGCCCCAGCATTTT. This rearrangement joins TRBV5-1 to TRBJ1-5; 7 positions agree with TRBD1. CDR3 length equals 14 residues. J lost 7 bases, V lost 1 base, and 5 bases had no gene match. From germline, CDR1 is SGHRS and CDR2 YFSETQ.

This clonotype has just a few counts. CDR3 DNA sequence: TGCGCCAGCGGGAACAGGGAGAATCAGCCCCAGCATTTT. This translates into CASGNRENQPQHF. The chain couples TRBV10-2 to TRBJ1-5, with D perhaps TRBD1 (6 bases). The germline V gene has CDR1 WSHSY and CDR2 SAAADI. CDR3 size: 13 residues. The germline V and J ends were trimmed by 8 bases and 4 bases, with 12 bases remaining between them.

This clonotype was counted only a few times. In DNA, the CDR3 is TGTGCCAGCAGTGAAGAGGTAGGGCTCTCCTACAATGAGCAGTTCTTC. Translated: CASSEEVGLSYNEQFF. V gene TRBV6-1 combines with J gene TRBJ2-1; D not certain. Germline CDR1 is MNHNS and CDR2 is SASEGT. The ends were cut back, 1 base at V and 0 bases at J, with 10 bases in the middle. This CDR3 comprises 16 residues.

The chain has TRBV28 and TRBJ2-1; no clear D gene. Trimming pared 3 bases from V and 2 bases from J, leaving 8 bases between. Per the germline V gene, CDR1 is MDHEN and CDR2 is SYDVKM. This CDR3 comprises 14 residues. CDR3 nucleotides: TGTGCCAGCAGTTTTGAGGACCCCTACAATGAGCAGTTCTTC. Its translation: CASSFEDPYNEQFF.

The chain uses TRBV5-6 and TRBJ2-2; D gene unclear. Trimming removed 1 base from V and 0 bases from J, with 7 bases in between. This CDR3 spans 15 amino acids. The germline CDR1 and CDR2 sequences are SGHDT and YYEEEE. CDR3 sequence: CASSLMASNTGELFF. CDR3 coding DNA: TGTGCCAGCAGCTTGATGGCCTCGAACACCGGGGAGCTGTTTTTT.

The J gene is TRBJ2-3, the V gene TRBV7-3; D may correspond to TRBD1 or TRBD2 (5 bases each). CDR3 length: 14 residues. Germline assignment: CDR1 SGHTA and CDR2 FQGTGA. V lost 4 bases to trimming and J lost 6 bases, with 14 bases between them. CDR3 DNA: TGTGCCAGCAGCTCACAGGACGAGGGGGATACGCAGTATTTT. This encodes CASSSQDEGDTQYF.

The chain couples TRBV15 to TRBJ2-7; TRBD1 matches at 7 bases. CDR1 and CDR2 from the germline V gene are LNHNV and YYDKDF (reference sequence). V was pared by 5 bases and J by 11 bases, with 9 bases of the junction left unmatched. The CDR3 is made up of 12 amino acids. In nucleotides, the CDR3 is TGTGCCACCAGCCGAGGGGACAGAGGGAAGTACTTC. Translation: CATSRGDRGKYF. Based on the CDR3 plus reference TRBV15 and TRBJ2-7, the full variable domain is DAMVIQNPRYQVTQFGKPVTLSCSQTLNHNVMYWYQQKSSQAPKLLFHYYDKDFNNEADTPDNFQSRRPNTSFCFLDIRSPGLGDTAMYLCATSRGDRGKYFGPGTRLTVT.

The rearrangement uses TRBV9 and TRBJ2-3, with TRBD2 matching over 15 bases. CDR1 and CDR2 from the germline V gene are SGDLS and YYNGEE. The ends lost 4 bases at V and 4 bases at J; junction bases unmatched: 10. The CDR3 sequence is 18 residues long. In nucleotides, the CDR3 is TGTGCCAGCAGCTCCGGACTAGCGGGGGGGCCTCGTTCAGATACGCAGTATTTT. As protein: CASSSGLAGGPRSDTQYF. Drawing the rest from reference TRBV9 and TRBJ2-3, the complete variable domain is DSGVTQTPKHLITATGQRVTLRCSPRSGDLSVYWYQQSLDQGLQFLIQYYNGEERAKGNILERFSAQQFPDLHSELNLSSLELGDSALYFCASSSGLAGGPRSDTQYFGPGTRLTVL.

This clonotype came up a few times. The rearrangement joins TRBV11-2 to TRBJ2-4; 15 nucleotides line up with TRBD2. This CDR3 spans 18 amino acids. Germline values: CDR1 SGHAT, CDR2 FQNNGV. The J segment lost 0 bases and the V segment lost 5 bases, leaving 5 bases of the junction unmatched. CDR3 region: CASSPGLAGGRAKNIQYF. The CDR3 DNA sequence: TGTGCCAGCAGCCCAGGACTAGCGGGAGGGCGAGCCAAAAACATTCAGTACTTC. Full variable domain (remainder filled in from reference TRBV11-2 and TRBJ2-4): EAGVAQSPRYKIIEKRQSVAFWCNPISGHATLYWYQQILGQGPKLLIQFQNNGVVDDSQLPKDRFSAERLKGVDSTLKIQPAKLEDSAVYLCASSPGLAGGRAKNIQYFGAGTRLSVL.

The rearrangement links TRBV3-1 to TRBJ2-7; 15 nucleotides agree with TRBD2. V was pared by 1 base and J by 5 bases, with 3 bases of the junction left unmatched. Looked up from germline, CDR1 is LGHDT and CDR2 is YNNKEL (reference sequence). The CDR3 has 16 amino acids. DNA of the CDR3: TGTGCCAGCAGCCAAGTGGGGACTAGCGGGAGGAACGAGCAGTACTTC. Its translation: CASSQVGTSGRNEQYF.

A few counts support this clonotype. V is TRBV4-1 and J is TRBJ2-3; TRBD2 aligns across 8 bases. The CDR3 is 17 amino acids. The V and J ends lost 0 bases and 2 bases, in that order; junction bases with no gene match: 7. Germline loops: CDR1 MGHRA, CDR2 YSYEKL. CDR3 loop: CASSQDRTSGLTDTQYF. The CDR3 coding sequence is TGCGCCAGCAGCCAAGATCGAACTAGCGGACTCACAGATACGCAGTATTTT.

The table lists this clonotype with many counts. The chain has TRBV18 and TRBJ1-5; a possible D gene is TRBD1 (6 bases). CDR3 length: 15 amino acids. Trimming stripped 2 bases from V and 9 bases from J, with 17 bases between. CDR1 is KGHSH and CDR2 is LQKENI in the germline V gene. DNA for the CDR3: TGTGCCAGCTCACCAGGAACAGGGTTCCCCTGGCCCCAGCATTTT. This codes for CASSPGTGFPWPQHF.

V usage is TRBV20-1 and J usage is TRBJ1-1, with D tentatively TRBD1 (6 bases). The CDR3 spans 15 residues. The germline V gene encodes CDR1 DFQATT and CDR2 SNEGSKA (reference sequence). With 2 bases removed from V and 0 bases from J, the gap between germline ends came to 13 bases. As DNA, the CDR3 is TGCAGTGCTAGACAGGGGCGGCACATGAACACTGAAGCTTTCTTT. The encoded protein is CSARQGRHMNTEAFF.

This rearrangement joins TRBV4-2 to TRBJ1-1; D might be TRBD1 (5 bases). The germline gives CDR1 LGHNA, CDR2 YNFKEQ. Trimming cost V 1 base and J 2 bases, with 11 bases left between them. This CDR3 contains 15 residues. CDR3 loop: CASSQALGGNTEAFF. In DNA, the CDR3 is TGTGCCAGCAGCCAAGCCTTGGGGGGAAACACTGAAGCTTTCTTT.